This T cell receptor beta chain was identified during a study of blood T cell repertoires in COVID-19. Assay: immunoSEQ multiplex PCR; the TCRdb copy retains only in-frame clones and omits some. The sample contains about 300,000 clones, roughly 87% of which appear only once. Trimming removed 0 bases from V and 4 bases from J; junction bases left unmatched: 7. Germline V CDR1 and CDR2: SGHTS, YDEGEE. This CDR3 has 16 amino acids. This receptor was taken from a man between 18 and 35 years old with active or convalescent COVID-19. Sequencing used peripheral blood. The V call is TRBV5-8, the J call TRBJ2-5; 9 nucleotides line up with TRBD2. The CDR3 DNA reads TGTGCCAGCAGCTTGGGGGGCCTAGCGGGGACAGAGACCCAGTACTTC. The encoded protein is CASSLGGLAGTETQYF.